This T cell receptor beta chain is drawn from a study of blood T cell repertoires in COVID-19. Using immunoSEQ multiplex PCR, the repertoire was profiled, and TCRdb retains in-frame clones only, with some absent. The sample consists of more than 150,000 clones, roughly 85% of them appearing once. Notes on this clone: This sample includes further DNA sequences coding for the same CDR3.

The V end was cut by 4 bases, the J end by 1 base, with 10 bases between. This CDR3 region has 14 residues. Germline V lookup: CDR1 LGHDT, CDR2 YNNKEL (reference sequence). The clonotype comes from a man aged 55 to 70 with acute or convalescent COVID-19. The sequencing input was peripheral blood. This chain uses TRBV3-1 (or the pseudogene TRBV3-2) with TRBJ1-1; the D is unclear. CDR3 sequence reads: CASSPRRENTEAFF. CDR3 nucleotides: TGTGCCAGCAGCCCCAGGAGGGAGAACACTGAAGCTTTCTTT.